This T cell receptor (beta chain) was observed in a study of CD8 T cells in ankylosing spondylitis. Points from the study as a whole: Within ankylosing spondylitis blood, a TCR beta motif made up of fewer than ten highly homologous variants appeared to be characteristic.

There are a few counts of this clonotype. Its antigen remains unidentified. TCRdb called the 5' RACE reads again in MiXCR, with one record for every CDR3 protein. The sample records about 220,000 distinct CDR3 sequences, approximately 7.3% being singletons. The TCR originated in a male donor with ankylosing spondylitis. The source material was blood, either unsorted or a sorted T cell fraction (not recorded which).

CDR3 DNA: TGCGCCAGCAGCGAAAGGCCTTGGGGGAGGAACACTGAAGCTTTCTTT. This encodes CASSERPWGRNTEAFF. The rearrangement joins TRBV4-1 to TRBJ1-1; D perhaps matches TRBD1 (5 bases). The length of the CDR3 is 16 residues. CDR1 and CDR2 (germline): MGHRA, YSYEKL. The V end was cut by 5 bases, the J end by 1 base, with 17 bases between.